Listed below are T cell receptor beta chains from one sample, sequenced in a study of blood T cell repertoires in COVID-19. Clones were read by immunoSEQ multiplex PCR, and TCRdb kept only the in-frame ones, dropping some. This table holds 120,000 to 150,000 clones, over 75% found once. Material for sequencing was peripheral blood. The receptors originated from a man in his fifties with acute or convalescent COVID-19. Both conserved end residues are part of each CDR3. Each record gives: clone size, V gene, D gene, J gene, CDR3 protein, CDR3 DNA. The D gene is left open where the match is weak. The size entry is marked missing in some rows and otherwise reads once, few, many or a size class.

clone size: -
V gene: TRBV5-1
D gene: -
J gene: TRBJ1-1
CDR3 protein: CASSLFGENTEAFF
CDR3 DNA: TGCGCCAGCAGCTTGTTTGGAGAGAACACTGAAGCTTTCTTT

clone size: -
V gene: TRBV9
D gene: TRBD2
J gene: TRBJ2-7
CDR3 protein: CASSVGLAAFYEQYF
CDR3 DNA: TGTGCCAGCAGCGTAGGGCTAGCGGCATTTTACGAGCAGTACTTC

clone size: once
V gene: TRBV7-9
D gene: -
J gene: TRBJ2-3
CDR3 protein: CASEGGLDTQYF
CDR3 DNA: TGTGCCAGCGAGGGCGGTCTAGATACGCAGTATTTT

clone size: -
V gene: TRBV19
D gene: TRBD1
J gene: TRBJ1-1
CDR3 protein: CASRSTGSMNTEAFF
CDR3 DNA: TGTGCCAGTAGATCGACAGGGAGCATGAACACTGAAGCTTTCTTT

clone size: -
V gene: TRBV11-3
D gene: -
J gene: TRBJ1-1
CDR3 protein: CASSLGGGVTEAFF
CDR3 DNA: TGTGCCAGCAGCTTAGGCGGGGGGGTCACTGAAGCTTTCTTT

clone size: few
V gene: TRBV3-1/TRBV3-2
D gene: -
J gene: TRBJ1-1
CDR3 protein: CASSTQGGGMNTEAFF
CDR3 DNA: TGTGCCAGCAGCACCCAAGGGGGGGGAATGAACACTGAAGCTTTCTTT

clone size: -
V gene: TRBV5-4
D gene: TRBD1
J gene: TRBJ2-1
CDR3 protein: CASSSAGQGAYEQFF
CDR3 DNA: TGTGCCAGCAGCTCAGCAGGACAGGGGGCCTATGAGCAGTTCTTC

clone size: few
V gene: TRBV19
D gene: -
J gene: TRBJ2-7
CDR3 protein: CASSIDNYSYEQYF
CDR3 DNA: TGTGCCAGTAGTATCGACAATTATTCCTACGAGCAGTACTTC

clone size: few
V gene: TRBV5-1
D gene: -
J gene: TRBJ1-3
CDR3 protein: CASSISTAGNTIYF
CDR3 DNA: TGCGCCAGCAGCATTTCGACAGCTGGAAACACCATATATTTT

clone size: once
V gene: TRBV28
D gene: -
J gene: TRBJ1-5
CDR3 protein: CASSLWAPGGNQPQHF
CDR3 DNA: TGTGCCAGCAGTTTATGGGCCCCCGGGGGCAATCAGCCCCAGCATTTT

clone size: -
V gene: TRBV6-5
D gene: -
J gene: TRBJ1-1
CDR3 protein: CATRYITEAFF
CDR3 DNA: TGTGCCACAAGATACATCACTGAAGCTTTCTTT

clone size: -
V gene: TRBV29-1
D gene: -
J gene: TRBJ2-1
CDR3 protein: CSAIDRDLGEQFF
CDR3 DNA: TGCAGCGCTATCGACCGGGACTTGGGTGAGCAGTTCTTC

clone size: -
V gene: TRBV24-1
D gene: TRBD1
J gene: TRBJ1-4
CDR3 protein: CATSDQTGGTNEKLFF
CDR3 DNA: TGTGCCACCAGTGACCAGACAGGGGGAACTAATGAAAAACTGTTTTTT

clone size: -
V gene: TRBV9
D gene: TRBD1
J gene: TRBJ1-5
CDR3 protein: CASSVTGAEGNQPQHF
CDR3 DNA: TGTGCCAGCAGCGTGACAGGGGCTGAGGGAAATCAGCCCCAGCATTTT

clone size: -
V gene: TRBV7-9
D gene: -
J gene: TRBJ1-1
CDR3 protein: CASSRVALDTEAFF
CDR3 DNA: TGTGCCAGCAGCCGAGTCGCTTTGGACACTGAAGCTTTCTTT

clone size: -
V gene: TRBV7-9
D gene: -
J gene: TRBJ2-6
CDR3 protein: CASSDSSGANVLTF
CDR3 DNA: TGTGCCAGCAGCGATAGCTCTGGGGCCAACGTCCTGACTTTC

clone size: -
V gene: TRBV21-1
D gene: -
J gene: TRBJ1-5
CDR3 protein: CASSKRDRGRGDGNQPQHF
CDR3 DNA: TGTGCCAGCAGCAAACGGGACAGGGGGCGAGGCGATGGCAATCAGCCCCAGCATTTT

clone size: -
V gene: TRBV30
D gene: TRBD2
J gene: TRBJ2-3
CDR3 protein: CAWRPRLAGVGVDTQYF
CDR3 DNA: TGTGCCTGGCGTCCCCGACTAGCGGGAGTAGGCGTGGATACGCAGTATTTT

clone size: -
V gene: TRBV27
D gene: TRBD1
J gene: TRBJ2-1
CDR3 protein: CASSIRDSSYNEQFF
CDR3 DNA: TGTGCCAGCAGTATCCGGGACAGCTCCTACAATGAGCAGTTCTTC

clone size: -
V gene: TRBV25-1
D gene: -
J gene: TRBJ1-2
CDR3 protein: CASSDETPNYGYTF
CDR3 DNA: TGTGCCAGCAGTGACGAGACTCCAAACTATGGCTACACCTTC

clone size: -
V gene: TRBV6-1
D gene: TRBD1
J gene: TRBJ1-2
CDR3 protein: CASSDLTGASHGYTF
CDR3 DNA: TGTGCCAGCAGTGACCTGACAGGGGCGAGCCATGGCTACACCTTC

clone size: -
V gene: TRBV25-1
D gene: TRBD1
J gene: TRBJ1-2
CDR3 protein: CASSGGGVGYTF
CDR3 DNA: TGTGCCAGCAGTGGAGGGGGCGTTGGCTACACCTTC

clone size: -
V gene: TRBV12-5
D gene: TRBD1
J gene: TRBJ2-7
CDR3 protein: CASGLGQGATYEQYF
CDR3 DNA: TGTGCTAGTGGTTTGGGACAGGGGGCAACCTACGAGCAGTACTTC

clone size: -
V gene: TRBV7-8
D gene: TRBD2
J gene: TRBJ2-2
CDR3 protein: CASSLNGLAGGKAGELFF
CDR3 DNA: TGTGCCAGCAGCTTAAATGGACTAGCGGGAGGAAAAGCCGGGGAGCTGTTTTTT